What follows is one T cell receptor beta chain and its context. Its target is not known. This CDR3 spans 14 amino acids. The germline V gene encodes CDR1 KGHSH and CDR2 LQKENI. The trim removed 3 bases at V and 8 bases at J, leaving 6 bases unmatched. This record comes from a study of cytomegalovirus exposure and HLA in healthy donors. General study points: Beyond CMV serostatus, there was no information to go on about immune exposure.

The PCR was carried out with 60 Vbeta primers and 13 Jbeta primers. Original methodology: Later, an analysis found around 80 million unique TCR beta chains, and about 10 million of these were shared. Data came from immunoSEQ multiplex PCR; TCRdb stores just in-frame clones and leaves some out. The D gene and trimming were derived from the DNA, and the V and J assignments and clone size from that table. This sample carries 170,000 or so clones, 78% of them seen once, and the ten largest clones take 3% to 3.5%. The chain employs TRBV18 and TRBJ1-1; 10 nucleotides agree with TRBD1. This clonotype was obtained from a woman between 50 and 59 years old in good health and CMV-seropositive. Sequencing was performed on PBMCs. The CDR3, as DNA: TGTGCCAGCTCACCCGGGACAGGGGAAGCAGAAGCTTTCTTT. This gives the protein CASSPGTGEAEAFF.